Below are 18 T cell receptor beta chains sequenced from a single sample in a study of blood T cell repertoires in COVID-19. Data came from immunoSEQ multiplex PCR; TCRdb stores just in-frame clones and leaves some out. Seen here are around 46,000 clones, 86% observed once, and the top ten hold less than 5.5%. Sequencing used peripheral blood. The receptors derive from a man in his forties with active COVID-19.

The chain combines TRBV5-4 with TRBJ2-6; the D is unclear. Germline CDR1 SGHNT, CDR2 YYREEE (reference sequence). V was cut by 5 bases and J by 0 bases, with 18 bases left in between. The CDR3 is made up of 18 amino acids. The CDR3 nucleotides are TGTGCCAGCAGTGTGGATATCGGCGGAGACTCTGGGGCCAACGTCCTGACTTTC. Protein product: CASSVDIGGDSGANVLTF.

J is TRBJ2-1 and V is TRBV7-3, with 7 bases that match TRBD2. V was clipped by 0 bases and J by 10 bases; unmatched bases: 12. The CDR3 spans 16 residues. Germline V lookup: CDR1 SGHTA, CDR2 FQGTGA. The CDR3 region has the DNA TGTGCCAGCAGCTTAACGGGGAGGGAGCCGCGGGGAGAGCAGTTCTTC. Amino acids: CASSLTGREPRGEQFF. The entire variable domain, with the rest obtained from reference TRBV7-3 and TRBJ2-1, is as follows: GAGVSQTPSNKVTEKGKYVELRCDPISGHTALYWYRQSLGQGPEFLIYFQGTGAADDSGLPNDRFFAVRPEGSVSTLKIQRTERGDSAVYLCASSLTGREPRGEQFFGPGTRLTVL.

This sequence joins TRBV28 and TRBJ2-7, with D possibly being TRBD2 (6 bases). V shed 6 bases and J shed 6 bases, with 15 bases lying between them. The CDR3 is 13 residues long. Germline CDR1 MDHEN, CDR2 SYDVKM. CDR3: CASREGRLSEQYF. The CDR3 DNA follows: TGTGCCAGCAGGGAGGGTAGGCTAAGCGAGCAGTACTTC.

The chain combines TRBV7-2 with TRBJ2-1; TRBD1 matches at 8 bases. In germline, CDR1 is SGHTA, CDR2 FQGNSA. V lost 8 bases and J lost 4; bases outside the gene matches: 10. This CDR3 region has 15 residues. CDR3 in amino acids: CASHIGTGEYNEQFF. The CDR3 DNA sequence: TGTGCCAGCCATATCGGGACAGGAGAGTACAATGAGCAGTTCTTC.

The chain couples TRBV6-5 to TRBJ2-2, with 8 bases lining up with TRBD1. The CDR3 is 15 residues long. Trimming removed 6 bases from V and 0 bases from J; junction bases left unmatched: 3. Germline values: CDR1 MNHEY, CDR2 SVGAGI. CDR3 nucleotide sequence: TGTGCCAGCAGCGCCAGGGGGCCGAACACCGGGGAGCTGTTTTTT. Amino acids: CASSARGPNTGELFF.

This clone was picked up a small number of times. V usage is TRBV28 and J usage is TRBJ1-1; 7 positions match TRBD1. The CDR3 loop spans 19 amino acids. The V gene's germline CDR1 is MDHEN and CDR2 SYDVKM. Trimming took 3 bases from V and 0 from J; bases not matched to a gene: 16. As DNA, the CDR3 is TGTGCCAGCAGTTTTCCTCTAATAAGTCAGGGGGAGATGAACACTGAAGCTTTCTTT. This codes for CASSFPLISQGEMNTEAFF. The variable domain in full, completed from reference TRBV28 and TRBJ1-1, reads DVKVTQSSRYLVKRTGEKVFLECVQDMDHENMFWYRQDPGLGLRLIYFSYDVKMKEKGDIPEGYSVSREKKERFSLILESASTNQTSMYLCASSFPLISQGEMNTEAFFGQGTRLTVV.

The chain combines TRBV6-1 with TRBJ2-4, with D tentatively TRBD2 (6 bases). There are 16 residues in the CDR3. V dropped 4 bases and J dropped 0 bases, with 13 bases sitting between them. The germline V gene has CDR1 MNHNS and CDR2 SASEGT. CDR3 nucleotides: TGTGCCAGCAGTGTCCAGGGAGGTAGAGCCAAAAACATTCAGTACTTC. This sequence encodes CASSVQGGRAKNIQYF.

This clone has more than one count but fewer than ten. In DNA form, the CDR3 reads TGTGCCAGCAGTTTAGCGGGGAACACTGAAGCTTTCTTT. This encodes CASSLAGNTEAFF. The V call is TRBV27, the J call TRBJ1-1; no firm D call. Germline V gives CDR1 MNHEY, CDR2 SMNVEV (reference sequence). Trimming stripped 2 bases from V and 1 base from J, with 5 bases between. This CDR3 region has 13 residues.

The table lists this clone with a count of one. The CDR3 reads CASSLAAGGAESEKLFF. DNA of the CDR3: TGCGCCAGCAGCTTGGCAGCAGGGGGCGCGGAAAGTGAAAAACTGTTTTTT. The V gene is TRBV5-1, the J gene TRBJ1-4, with TRBD1 matching over 8 bases. Germline V CDR1 and CDR2: SGHRS, YFSETQ. The CDR3 totals 17 residues. V shed 0 bases and J 7 bases; nucleotides not matched to a gene: 11.

A single count supports this clone. This rearrangement joins TRBV9 to TRBJ2-3, with 8 bases that match TRBD2. CDR1 and CDR2 (germline): SGDLS, YYNGEE. After removal of 3 bases from V and 2 bases from J, the junction contained 2 bases not matched to a gene. The CDR3 has 14 residues. CDR3 DNA: TGTGCCAGCAGCGGTAGCGGGAACACAGATACGCAGTATTTT. Translation gives CASSGSGNTDTQYF.

The chain carries TRBV6-6 and TRBJ2-5, with 7 positions matching TRBD2. Trimming at V came to 5 bases and at J to 6 bases, leaving 12 bases not matched to a gene. This CDR3 spans 15 amino acids. In germline, CDR1 is MNHNY, CDR2 SVGAGI (reference sequence). The CDR3 DNA sequence: TGTGCCAGCAGTCCGGGGGTTCGCGGGAGACAGACCCAGTACTTC. This translates into CASSPGVRGRQTQYF.

V and J are TRBV29-1 and TRBJ1-5, with 9 bases aligning to TRBD1. The CDR3 contains 14 residues. Germline trimming cut 6 bases from V and 4 bases from J; bases unmatched to any gene: 7. The germline V gene has CDR1 SQVTM and CDR2 ANQGSEA. The CDR3 is CSVSGTGKNQPQHF. The CDR3 coding sequence is TGCAGCGTATCCGGGACAGGGAAGAATCAGCCCCAGCATTTT.

The chain joins TRBV3-1 (or the pseudogene TRBV3-2) to TRBJ2-4; TRBD2 agrees at 11 bases. The CDR3 spans 16 residues. CDR1 and CDR2 from the germline V gene are LGHDT and YNNKEL (reference sequence). V lost 4 bases to trimming and J lost 2 bases; unmatched junction nucleotides: 4. The CDR3: CASSRRLAGSKNIQYF. The CDR3, as DNA: TGTGCCAGCAGCCGACGACTAGCGGGGTCCAAAAACATTCAGTACTTC.

This chain connects TRBV28 to TRBJ1-6; D is unresolved. CDR1 is MDHEN and CDR2 is SYDVKM in the germline V gene. This CDR3 region has 14 residues. Trimming shortened V by 3 bases and J by 9 bases, and 12 bases separated the two germline ends. The CDR3 DNA reads as TGTGCCAGCAGTTTGAGCCAGGACTTTTCACCCCTCCACTTT. This translates into CASSLSQDFSPLHF.

V gene TRBV3-1 (or the pseudogene TRBV3-2) combines with J gene TRBJ2-5, with D possibly being TRBD1 (6 bases). The germline CDR1 and CDR2 sequences are LGHDT and YNNKEL (reference sequence). Trimming stripped 4 bases from V and 2 bases from J, with 14 bases between. The CDR3 is 15 amino acids. CDR3 region: CASSLGQPRQETQYF. The CDR3 DNA sequence: TGTGCCAGCAGCCTTGGACAGCCCAGGCAAGAGACCCAGTACTTC.

This rearrangement joins TRBV21-1 to TRBJ2-7; TRBD1 was called by the table and not checked on the DNA. TRBV21-1 is flagged as a pseudogene. The length of the CDR3 is 15 residues. CDR3 sequence: CASSGPSRGRYEQYF. The CDR3 DNA sequence: TGTGCCAGCAGTGGACCTTCCAGGGGACGGTACGAGCAGTACTTC.

The V gene is TRBV9, the J gene TRBJ1-2, with TRBD1 matching 8 bases. Germline V lookup: CDR1 SGDLS, CDR2 YYNGEE. V was pared by 2 bases and J by 7 bases, with 10 bases of the junction left unmatched. This CDR3 has 15 amino acids. The CDR3 DNA is TGTGCCAGCAGCGTCTCACCCAAGGACAGGGTTGGCTACACCTTC. Its translation: CASSVSPKDRVGYTF.

V gene TRBV11-2 combines with J gene TRBJ1-3; D gene unclear. The CDR3 extends over 14 amino acids. Germline lookup yields CDR1 SGHAT and CDR2 FQNNGV. Trimming stripped 4 bases from V and 0 bases from J, with 7 bases between. CDR3 nucleotide sequence: TGTGCCAGCAGCTCAGTCGCCTCTGGAAACACCATATATTTT. Its protein product is CASSSVASGNTIYF.